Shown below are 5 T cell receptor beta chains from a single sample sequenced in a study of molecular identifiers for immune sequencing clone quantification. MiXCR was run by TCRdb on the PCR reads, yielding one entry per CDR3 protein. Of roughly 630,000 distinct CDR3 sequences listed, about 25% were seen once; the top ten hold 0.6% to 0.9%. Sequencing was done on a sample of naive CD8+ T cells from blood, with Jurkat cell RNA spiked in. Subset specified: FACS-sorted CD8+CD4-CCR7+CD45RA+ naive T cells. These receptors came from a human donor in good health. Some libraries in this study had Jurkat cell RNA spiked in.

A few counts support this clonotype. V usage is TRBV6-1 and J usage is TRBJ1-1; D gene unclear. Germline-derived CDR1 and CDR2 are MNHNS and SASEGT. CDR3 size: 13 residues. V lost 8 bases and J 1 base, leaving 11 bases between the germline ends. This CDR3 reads CASPLGSNTEAFF. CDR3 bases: TGTGCCAGCCCCTTAGGCTCGAACACTGAAGCTTTCTTT.

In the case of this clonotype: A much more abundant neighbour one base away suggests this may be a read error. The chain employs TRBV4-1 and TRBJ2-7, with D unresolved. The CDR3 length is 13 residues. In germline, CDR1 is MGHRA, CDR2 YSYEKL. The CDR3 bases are TGCGCCAGCAGCCAAGAAGGCCTTTACGAGCGGTACTTC. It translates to CASSQEGLYERYF.

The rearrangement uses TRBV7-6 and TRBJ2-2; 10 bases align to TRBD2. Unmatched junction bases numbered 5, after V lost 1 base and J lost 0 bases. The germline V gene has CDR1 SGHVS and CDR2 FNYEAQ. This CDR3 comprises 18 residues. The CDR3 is CASSLVVAGGPNTGELFF. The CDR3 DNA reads TGTGCCAGCAGCTTAGTCGTAGCGGGAGGACCGAACACCGGGGAGCTGTTTTTT.

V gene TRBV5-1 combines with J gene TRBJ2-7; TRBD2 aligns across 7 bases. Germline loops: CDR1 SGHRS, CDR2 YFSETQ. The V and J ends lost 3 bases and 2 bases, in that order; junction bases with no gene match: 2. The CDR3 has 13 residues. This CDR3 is CASSSSGPYEQYF. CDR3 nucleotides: TGCGCCAGCAGCTCTAGCGGCCCCTACGAGCAGTACTTC.

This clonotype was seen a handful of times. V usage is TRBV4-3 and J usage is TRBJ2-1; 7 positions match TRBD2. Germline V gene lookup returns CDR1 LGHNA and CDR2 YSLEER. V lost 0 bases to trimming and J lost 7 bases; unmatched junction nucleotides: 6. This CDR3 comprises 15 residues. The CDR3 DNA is TGCGCCAGCAGCCAAGATCGGGTCGGGGGGAATGAGCAGTTCTTC. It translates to CASSQDRVGGNEQFF.